The clone carrying this T cell receptor (beta chain) has at least ten counts. This sample stems from a study of CD8 T cells in ankylosing spondylitis. This CDR3 spans 15 amino acids. Trimming cost V 6 bases and J 0 bases; bases outside gene matches: 8. CDR1 and CDR2 from the germline V gene are SQVTM and ANQGSEA. TCRdb re-derived calls from the 5' RACE reads in MiXCR, one entry per CDR3 protein. The sample consists of approximately 130,000 distinct CDR3 sequences, around 8.5% of them appearing once. The TCR originated in a male donor with ankylosing spondylitis or in good health (not recorded which). The sequenced material came from blood, either unsorted or a sorted T cell fraction (not recorded which). The chain joins TRBV29-1 to TRBJ1-3; 7 bases map to TRBD1. The CDR3 here is CSVVGQANSGNTIYF. CDR3 sequence (DNA): TGCAGCGTCGTCGGACAGGCGAACTCTGGAAACACCATATATTTT.